The present entry profiles one T cell receptor (beta chain) with its context. What it recognizes is unknown. V lost 8 bases and J lost 2, with 13 bases in between. The CDR3 covers 14 residues. Germline CDR1 is SNHLY and CDR2 is FYNNEI. This sample was taken from a study of early T cells in non-severe SARS-CoV-2 infection. Notes on the study in general: The study's VDJdb matching favored anti-spike CD8 responses and missed private and CD4 specificities.

Researchers attached unique molecular identifiers to individual cDNA molecules. TCRdb re-called the 5' RACE reads with MiXCR, one entry per CDR3 protein. The sample holds 70,000 to 95,000 distinct CDR3 sequences; more than 7.5% are singletons and the top ten take about 4.8%. The receptor was derived from an adult who was a healthcare worker with PCR-confirmed SARS-CoV-2 infection or an uninfected control (not recorded which). The material sequenced was whole blood. This chain joins TRBV2 and TRBJ2-1, with D possibly called TRBD1 or TRBD2 (7 bases each). This CDR3 reads CASGRDSTYNEQFF. CDR3 bases: TGTGCCAGCGGGAGGGACAGCACCTACAATGAGCAGTTCTTC. Filled out from reference TRBV2 and TRBJ2-1, the complete variable domain reads EPEVTQTPSHQVTQMGQEVILRCVPISNHLYFYWYRQILGQKVEFLVSFYNNEISEKSEIFDDQFSVERPDGSNFTLKIRSTKLEDSAMYFCASGRDSTYNEQFFGPGTRLTVL.